These T cell receptor beta chains were read from a single sample in a study of OX40 agonist ivuxolimab in advanced cancers. The method was immunoSEQ multiplex PCR; TCRdb's version includes in-frame clones alone and lacks a portion of them. This table has about 41,000 clones, approximately 82% appearing once. The sequencing used CD4+ or CD8+ T cells sorted from blood, collected in a trial of the OX40 agonist ivuxolimab. Receptors were obtained from an adult with an advanced solid tumor such as melanoma, head and neck, liver or kidney cancer. Both conserved end residues are part of each CDR3. Fields, in order: clone size, D gene, J gene, V gene, CDR3 protein, CDR3 DNA. The D gene is left open where the match is weak. Where a row states a size, it is once, few, many or the class of an expanded clone; other rows omit it.

>once|.|TRBJ2-3|TRBV6-5
CASSPQGAATQYF
TGTGCCAGCAGTCCGCAGGGTGCAGCTACGCAGTATTTT
>.|TRBD1|TRBJ2-1|TRBV2
CASSEDRGYYNEQFF
TGTGCCAGCAGCGAAGACAGGGGTTACTACAATGAGCAGTTCTTC
>.|TRBD2|TRBJ2-3|TRBV4-1
CASSQEGLAGRTDTQYF
TGCGCCAGCAGCCAGGAGGGACTAGCTGGGCGCACAGATACGCAGTATTTT
>.|TRBD2|TRBJ2-3|TRBV5-8
CASSRFGEGLTDTQYF
TGTGCCAGCAGCCGGTTCGGGGAGGGTTTGACAGATACGCAGTATTTT
>.|TRBD1|TRBJ1-1|TRBV7-2
CASSGQAGNTEAFF
TGTGCCAGCAGCGGACAGGCGGGGAACACTGAAGCTTTCTTT
>.|.|TRBJ2-5|TRBV4-1
CASSQDRFGWGETQYF
TGCGCCAGCAGCCAAGATCGATTCGGGTGGGGAGAGACCCAGTACTTC
>.|.|TRBJ2-4|TRBV5-8
CASSQDRDSLNIQYF
TGCGCCAGCAGCCAAGATCGGGACTCCCTGAACATTCAGTACTTC
>.|.|TRBJ2-1|TRBV19
CASTSQYRAGNEQFF
TGTGCCAGTACTTCACAATACAGGGCGGGGAATGAGCAGTTCTTC
>.|TRBD2|TRBJ2-3|TRBV10-1
CASSESRLAEVGDTQYF
TGCGCCAGCAGTGAGTCTAGACTAGCGGAAGTTGGGGATACGCAGTATTTT
>once|.|TRBJ1-5|TRBV4-3
CASSQDFNSPAWPQHF
TGCGCCAGCAGCCAAGACTTTAACAGCCCGGCGTGGCCCCAGCATTTT
>.|TRBD2|TRBJ2-1|TRBV5-4
CASNKNSGPSSYNEQFF
TGTGCCAGCAACAAAAATAGCGGGCCGAGCTCCTACAATGAGCAGTTCTTC
>.|.|TRBJ2-7|TRBV19
CASSTRDWSSYEQYF
TGTGCCAGTAGTACCCGGGACTGGAGCTCCTACGAGCAGTACTTC
>.|TRBD1|TRBJ1-2|TRBV9
CASSVVGVTGGNGYTF
TGTGCCAGCAGCGTAGTGGGGGTCACAGGGGGGAACGGCTACACCTTC
>.|.|TRBJ1-2|TRBV9
CASSAGPQGNYGYTF
TGTGCCAGCAGCGCGGGGCCTCAGGGGAACTATGGCTACACCTTC
>.|.|TRBJ2-7|TRBV29-1
CSVEGPPGSSYEQYF
TGCAGCGTTGAGGGACCACCGGGGAGCTCCTACGAGCAGTACTTC